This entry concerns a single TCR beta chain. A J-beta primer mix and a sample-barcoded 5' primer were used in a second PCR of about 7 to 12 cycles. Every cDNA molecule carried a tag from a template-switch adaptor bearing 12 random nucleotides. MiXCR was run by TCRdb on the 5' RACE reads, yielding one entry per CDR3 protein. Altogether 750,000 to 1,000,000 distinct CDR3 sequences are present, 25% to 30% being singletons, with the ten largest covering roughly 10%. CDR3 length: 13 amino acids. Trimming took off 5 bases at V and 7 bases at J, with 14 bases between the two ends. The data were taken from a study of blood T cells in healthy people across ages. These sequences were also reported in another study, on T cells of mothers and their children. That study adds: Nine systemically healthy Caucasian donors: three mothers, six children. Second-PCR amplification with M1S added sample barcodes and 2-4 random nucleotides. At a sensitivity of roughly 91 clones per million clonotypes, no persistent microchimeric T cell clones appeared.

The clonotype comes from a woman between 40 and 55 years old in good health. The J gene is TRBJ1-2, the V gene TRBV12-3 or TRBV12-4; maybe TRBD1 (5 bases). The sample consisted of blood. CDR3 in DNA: TGTGCCAGCAGTCCGCAGGGTATCTTTGGCTACACCTTC. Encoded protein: CASSPQGIFGYTF.